One T cell receptor beta chain is described in this entry. Its antigen remains unknown. The sample's time point: persistent/refractory GD, antithyroid drugs over 5 years with positive TRAb. RNA extracted from PBMCs served as the sequencing template. Arm-PCR of CDR3 regions with iRepertoire HTBI primers generated TCR beta libraries. As originally analysed: Taken together, the samples had fewer than 70 TRBV and approximately 13 TRBJ segments identified. MiXCR, run by TCRdb on the multiplex PCR reads, gives a single entry per CDR3 protein. TCRdb's processing, not the authors' own work, is the source of the V and J calls. In the table there are around 450,000 distinct CDR3 sequences, around a fifth of which are singletons. The source of the sample is a study of regulatory T cells in long-lasting Graves disease. Study-level points and caveats: Patients whose Graves' disease persisted exhibited lower TCR diversity than those newly diagnosed. Researchers examined only peripheral blood and not thyroid tissue.

The starting material was peripheral blood mononuclear cells (PBMCs), obtained when the disease was refractory, from a patient treated with antithyroid drugs. The receptor comes from a female donor with Graves disease.

The CDR3 loop is CASSDTGVSTDTQYF. In DNA form, the CDR3 reads TGTGCCAGCAGCGATACAGGGGTGAGCACAGATACGCAGTATTTT. V gene TRBV9 combines with J gene TRBJ2-3; TRBD1 agrees at 7 bases. Looked up from germline, CDR1 is SGDLS and CDR2 is YYNGEE. V shed 3 bases, J shed 0 bases, and the junction held 4 bases outside the gene matches. The CDR3 spans 15 residues. The full variable domain, with the rest looked up from reference TRBV9 and TRBJ2-3, is DSGVTQTPKHLITATGQRVTLRCSPRSGDLSVYWYQQSLDQGLQFLIQYYNGEERAKGNILERFSAQQFPDLHSELNLSSLELGDSALYFCASSDTGVSTDTQYFGPGTRLTVL.